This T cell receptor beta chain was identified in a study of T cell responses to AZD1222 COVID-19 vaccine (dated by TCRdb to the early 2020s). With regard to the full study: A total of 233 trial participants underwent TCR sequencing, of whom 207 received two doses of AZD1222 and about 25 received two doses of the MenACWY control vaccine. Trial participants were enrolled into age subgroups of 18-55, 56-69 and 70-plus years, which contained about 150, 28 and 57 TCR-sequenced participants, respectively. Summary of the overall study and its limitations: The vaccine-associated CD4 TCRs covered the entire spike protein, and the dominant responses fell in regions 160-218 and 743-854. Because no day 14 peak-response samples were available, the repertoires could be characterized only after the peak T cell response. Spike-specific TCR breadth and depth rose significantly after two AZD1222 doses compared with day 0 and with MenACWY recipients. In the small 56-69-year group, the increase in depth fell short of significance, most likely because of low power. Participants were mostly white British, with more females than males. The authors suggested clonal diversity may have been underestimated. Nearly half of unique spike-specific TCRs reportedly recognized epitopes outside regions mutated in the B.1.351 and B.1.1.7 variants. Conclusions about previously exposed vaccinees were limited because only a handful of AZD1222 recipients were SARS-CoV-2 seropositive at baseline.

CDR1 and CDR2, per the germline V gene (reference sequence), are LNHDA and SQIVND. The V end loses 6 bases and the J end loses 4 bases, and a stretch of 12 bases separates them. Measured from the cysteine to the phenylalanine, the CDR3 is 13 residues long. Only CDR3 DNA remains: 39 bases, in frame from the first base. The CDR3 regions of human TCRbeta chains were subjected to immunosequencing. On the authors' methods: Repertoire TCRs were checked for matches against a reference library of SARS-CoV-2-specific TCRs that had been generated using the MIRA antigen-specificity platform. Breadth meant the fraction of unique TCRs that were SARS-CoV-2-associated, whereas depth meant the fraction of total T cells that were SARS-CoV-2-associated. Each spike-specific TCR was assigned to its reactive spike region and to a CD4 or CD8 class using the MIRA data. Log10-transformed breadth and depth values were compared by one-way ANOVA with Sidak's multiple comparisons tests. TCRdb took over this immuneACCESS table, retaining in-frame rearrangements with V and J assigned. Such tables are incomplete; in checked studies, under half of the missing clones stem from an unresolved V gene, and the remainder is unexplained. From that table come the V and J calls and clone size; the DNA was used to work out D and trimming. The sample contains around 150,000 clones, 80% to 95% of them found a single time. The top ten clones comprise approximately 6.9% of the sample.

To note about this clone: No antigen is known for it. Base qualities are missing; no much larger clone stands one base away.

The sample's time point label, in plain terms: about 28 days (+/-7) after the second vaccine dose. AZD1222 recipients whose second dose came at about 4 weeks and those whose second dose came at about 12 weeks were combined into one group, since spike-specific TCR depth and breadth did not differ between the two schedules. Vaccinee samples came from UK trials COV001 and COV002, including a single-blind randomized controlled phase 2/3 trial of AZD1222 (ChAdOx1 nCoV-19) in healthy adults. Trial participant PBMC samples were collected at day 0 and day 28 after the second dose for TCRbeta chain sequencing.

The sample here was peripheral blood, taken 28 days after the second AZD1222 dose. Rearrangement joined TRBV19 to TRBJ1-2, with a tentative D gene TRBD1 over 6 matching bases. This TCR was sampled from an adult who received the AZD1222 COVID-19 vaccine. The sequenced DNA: TGTGCCAGTAGGAACATGGACAGCTATGGCTACACCTTC. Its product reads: CASRNMDSYGYTF.